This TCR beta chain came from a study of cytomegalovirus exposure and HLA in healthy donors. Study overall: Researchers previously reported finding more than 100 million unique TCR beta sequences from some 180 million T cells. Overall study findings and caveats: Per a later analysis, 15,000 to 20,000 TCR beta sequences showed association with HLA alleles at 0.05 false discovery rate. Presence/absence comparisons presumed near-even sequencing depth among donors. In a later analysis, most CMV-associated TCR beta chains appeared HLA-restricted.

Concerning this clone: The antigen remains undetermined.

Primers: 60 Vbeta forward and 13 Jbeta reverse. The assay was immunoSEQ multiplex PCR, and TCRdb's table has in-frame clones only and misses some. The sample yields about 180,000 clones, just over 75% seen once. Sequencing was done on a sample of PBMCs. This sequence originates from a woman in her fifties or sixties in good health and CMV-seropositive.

For the CDR3, the DNA is TGTGCCAGCAGTCCGAAGGGGGCGAGGTACGAGCAGTACTTC. This encodes CASSPKGARYEQYF. V and J are TRBV27 and TRBJ2-7; 7 positions match TRBD1. V lost 5 bases and J lost 4; bases outside the gene matches: 8. Germline values: CDR1 MNHEY, CDR2 SMNVEV (reference sequence). The CDR3 runs to 14 residues.